This T cell receptor beta chain was sequenced during a study of monozygotic twins with inflammatory bowel disease. The CDR3 has 17 amino acids. Germline lookup yields CDR1 SGHAT and CDR2 FQNNGV. Following a re-call of the 5' RACE reads, TCRdb has one entry per CDR3 protein and lacks DNA. This listing includes about 210,000 distinct CDR3 sequences. This chain links TRBV11-2 with TRBJ2-6; with no DNA, the TCRdb D assignment of TRBD1 cannot be verified. The origin of this receptor is a human donor with ulcerative colitis or Crohn's disease, or a healthy co-twin of an affected twin (not recorded which). The source material was blood. The CDR3 protein is CASSLERGSTGANVLTF. The full variable domain, its missing parts supplied by reference TRBV11-2 and TRBJ2-6, is EAGVAQSPRYKIIEKRQSVAFWCNPISGHATLYWYQQILGQGPKLLIQFQNNGVVDDSQLPKDRFSAERLKGVDSTLKIQPAKLEDSAVYLCASSLERGSTGANVLTFGAGSRLTVL.